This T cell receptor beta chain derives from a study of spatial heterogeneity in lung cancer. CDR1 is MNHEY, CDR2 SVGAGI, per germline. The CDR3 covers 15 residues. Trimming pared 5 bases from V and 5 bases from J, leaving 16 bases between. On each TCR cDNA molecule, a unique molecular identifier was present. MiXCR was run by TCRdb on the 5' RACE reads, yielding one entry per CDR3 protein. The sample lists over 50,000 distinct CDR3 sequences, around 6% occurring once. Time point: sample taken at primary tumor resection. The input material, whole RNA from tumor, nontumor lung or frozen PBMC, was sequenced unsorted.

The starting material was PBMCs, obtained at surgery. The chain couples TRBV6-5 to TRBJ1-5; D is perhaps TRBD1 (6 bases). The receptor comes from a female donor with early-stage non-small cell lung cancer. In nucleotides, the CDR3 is TGTGCCAGCAGTCCCTCTGACAGGTGGGATCAGCCCCAGCATTTT. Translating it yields CASSPSDRWDQPQHF.